A single sample gave rise to the 15 T cell receptor beta chains below, sequenced in a study of T cell changes during pregnancy in multiple sclerosis (dated by TCRdb to about 2019). Library prep was done by the immunoSEQ multiplex PCR assay. TCRdb provides this immuneACCESS table in a form limited to in-frame rearrangements. Some clones are lacking; in checked studies, under half of them reflect an unresolved V gene, and why the rest are absent is not known. The sample table holds around 110,000 clones, of which about 90% were seen once. The ten largest clones add up to roughly 1.4% of the sample. The input for sequencing was peripheral blood, taken in the third trimester of pregnancy. The source is a female donor with multiple sclerosis, enrolled in a pregnancy study.

This rearrangement joins TRBV7-2 to TRBJ2-1; 12 nucleotides match TRBD2. Per germline, CDR1 SGHTA and CDR2 FQGNSA. Germline trimming cut 5 bases from V and 2 bases from J; bases unmatched to any gene: 4. The CDR3 extends over 16 amino acids. CDR3 in amino acids: CASSPRLAGAYNEQFF. The CDR3, as DNA: TGTGCCAGCAGCCCGAGACTAGCGGGGGCCTACAATGAGCAGTTCTTC.

This clone was seen only once. This sequence joins TRBV18 and TRBJ2-1; TRBD2 is a possible D gene (5 bases). The CDR3 contains 16 residues. Trimming pared 0 bases from V and 4 bases from J, leaving 13 bases between. The germline gives CDR1 KGHSH, CDR2 LQKENI. CDR3 in amino acids: CASSPPGLASYNEQFF. The CDR3 coding sequence is TGTGCCAGCTCACCACCTGGGTTAGCGTCATACAATGAGCAGTTCTTC.

This chain connects TRBV30 to TRBJ1-2; 11 bases are a match to TRBD1. V lost 2 bases to trimming and J lost 4 bases; unmatched junction nucleotides: 6. The length of the CDR3 is 15 residues. Germline V lookup: CDR1 GTSNPN, CDR2 SVGIG (reference sequence). CDR3 loop: CAWSLPGTGGYGYTF. The CDR3 DNA is TGTGCCTGGAGTTTGCCCGGGACAGGGGGCTATGGCTACACCTTC.

The genes are TRBV7-3 and TRBJ2-5; D is perhaps TRBD2 (6 bases). CDR1 and CDR2 (germline): SGHTA, FQGTGA. V was pared by 1 base and J by 4 bases, with 19 bases between. The CDR3 is made up of 17 amino acids. This CDR3 reads CASSLIGPTLGGETQYF. As DNA, the CDR3 is TGTGCCAGCAGCTTAATTGGTCCCACGCTGGGGGGAGAGACCCAGTACTTC.

The gene calls are TRBV5-1 and TRBJ1-2, with D perhaps TRBD1 (5 bases). V was shortened by 1 base and J by 8 bases, with 15 bases between the two germline ends. This CDR3 is 14 amino acids long. CDR1 is SGHRS, CDR2 YFSETQ, per germline. CDR3 amino acids: CASSLSPSQGGYTF. The CDR3 nucleotides are TGCGCCAGCAGCTTGTCTCCGAGTCAGGGCGGCTACACCTTC.

The chain is built from TRBV30 and TRBJ2-7; 7 bases agree with TRBD2. Germline V gene sequence: CDR1 GTSNPN, CDR2 SVGIG (reference sequence). Unmatched junction bases numbered 5, after V lost 3 bases and J lost 6 bases. The CDR3 is 12 amino acids. The CDR3: CAWRRGEGEQYF. For the CDR3, the DNA is TGTGCCTGGAGACGGGGGGAGGGCGAGCAGTACTTC.

The J gene is TRBJ1-1, the V gene TRBV5-1, with 10 bases identical to TRBD1. Germline loops: CDR1 SGHRS, CDR2 YFSETQ. The CDR3 has 13 residues. V shed 3 bases and J 7 bases; nucleotides not matched to a gene: 3. The DNA for the CDR3 is TGCGCCAGCAGCTCCGGGACAGGGGTTGAAGCTTTCTTT. This translates into CASSSGTGVEAFF.

V gene TRBV15 combines with J gene TRBJ2-7, with a tentative D call TRBD1 (7 bases). This CDR3 region has 15 residues. With 1 base removed from V and 3 bases from J, the gap between germline ends came to 13 bases. Germline V gene lookup returns CDR1 LNHNV and CDR2 YYDKDF (reference sequence). The CDR3 protein is CATSRGRGQGYEQYF. Here the CDR3 DNA reads TGTGCCACCAGCAGAGGGAGGGGGCAGGGCTACGAGCAGTACTTC.

The V and J genes are TRBV5-1 and TRBJ1-1; TRBD1 is a possible D gene (5 bases). V was shortened by 4 bases and J by 1 base, with 17 bases between the two germline ends. CDR3 size: 16 residues. Germline V gene lookup returns CDR1 SGHRS and CDR2 YFSETQ. The CDR3 coding sequence is TGCGCCAGCAGCCCGATCGGAGCAGGGCCGAACACTGAAGCTTTCTTT. This codes for CASSPIGAGPNTEAFF.

The gene calls are TRBV4-1 and TRBJ1-1, with 9 bases matching TRBD1. V shed 6 bases and J 3 bases; nucleotides not matched to a gene: 8. The V gene's germline CDR1 is MGHRA and CDR2 YSYEKL. CDR3 length equals 15 residues. Here the CDR3 DNA reads TGCGCCAGCAGTTTACGACAGGGGGTTCACACTGAAGCTTTCTTT. As protein: CASSLRQGVHTEAFF.

The chain uses TRBV6-1 and TRBJ1-2; 7 bases fit TRBD1. Trimming took 8 bases from V and 4 from J; bases not matched to a gene: 10. There are 14 residues in the CDR3. In germline, CDR1 is MNHNS, CDR2 SASEGT. The CDR3 DNA reads TGTGCCAGCGGGGACAGCCGGTATGGCTATGGCTACACCTTC. It encodes CASGDSRYGYGYTF.

This chain connects TRBV7-7 to TRBJ2-6; D is perhaps TRBD1 (5 bases). With 5 bases removed from V and 1 base from J, the gap between germline ends came to 12 bases. The CDR3 contains 16 residues. CDR1 is SSHAT and CDR2 is FNYEAQ in the germline V gene (reference sequence). CDR3 region: CASSPRVGSGANVLTF. The DNA of the CDR3 is TGTGCCAGCAGCCCCAGGGTGGGGTCTGGGGCCAACGTCCTGACTTTC.

The chain's CDR3 is CASSHHAPTGTPYNEQFF. For the CDR3, the DNA is TGCGCCAGCAGCCACCACGCACCGACAGGGACCCCCTACAATGAGCAGTTCTTC. The genes are TRBV5-1 and TRBJ2-1; 7 bases align to TRBD1. CDR3 length: 18 residues. Germline lookup yields CDR1 SGHRS and CDR2 YFSETQ. Unmatched junction bases numbered 15, after V lost 4 bases and J lost 2 bases.

The sample holds one count of this clone. The rearrangement links TRBV2 to TRBJ2-7; 9 nucleotides match TRBD1. V shed 5 bases, J shed 4 bases, and the junction held 6 bases outside the gene matches. Germline-derived CDR1 and CDR2 are SNHLY and FYNNEI. The CDR3 has 14 amino acids. CDR3 residues: CASSSGQGPYEQYF. The CDR3 bases are TGTGCCAGCAGTTCGGGACAGGGTCCATACGAGCAGTACTTC.

The DNA of the CDR3 is TGTGCCAGTAGTATATCAGGGGGTAGAAATCAGCCCCAGCATTTT. Its translation: CASSISGGRNQPQHF. J is TRBJ1-5 and V is TRBV19; the match to TRBD1 covers 7 bases. The CDR3 has 15 amino acids. The trim removed 2 bases at V and 4 bases at J, leaving 5 bases unmatched. Germline V gene data show CDR1 as LNHDA and CDR2 as SQIVND (reference sequence).